These 29 T cell receptor beta chains were all obtained from the same sample, sequenced in a study of blood T cell repertoires in COVID-19. TCRdb keeps only in-frame clones here, not all; method: immunoSEQ multiplex PCR. The sample includes 200,000 or so clones, about 87% seen only once; the top ten take about 1.7%. Sequenced input: peripheral blood. These receptors all come from a man in his 70s with acute or convalescent COVID-19.

The genes are TRBV7-8 and TRBJ2-7; TRBD1 is a possible D gene (5 bases). CDR1 is SGHVS, CDR2 FQNEAQ, per germline. V dropped 5 bases and J dropped 3 bases, with 14 bases sitting between them. This CDR3 spans 14 amino acids. The CDR3: CASSPQGQSYEQYF. CDR3 sequence (DNA): TGTGCCAGCAGCCCACAAGGACAAAGCTACGAGCAGTACTTC.

The chain links TRBV5-6 to TRBJ1-2; no definite D call. The CDR3 has 13 amino acids. Deletions cut 2 bases from V and 2 bases from J, with 7 bases between. The germline gives CDR1 SGHDT, CDR2 YYEEEE. The CDR3 reads CASSLGRNYGYTF. The DNA for the CDR3 is TGTGCCAGCAGCTTAGGCAGGAACTATGGCTACACCTTC.

CDR3 sequence: CASSLAGLAYEQYF. The CDR3 DNA follows: TGTGCCAGCAGCTTAGCGGGGCTGGCCTACGAGCAGTACTTC. The genes are TRBV7-2 and TRBJ2-7, with D perhaps TRBD1 (5 bases). CDR1 SGHTA and CDR2 FQGNSA come from the germline V gene. This CDR3 has 14 amino acids. The ends were cut back, 0 bases at V and 2 bases at J, with 8 bases in the middle.

The chain links TRBV27 to TRBJ2-5, with D maybe TRBD1 (6 bases). V gave up 3 bases and J gave up 0 bases, with 14 bases separating them. This CDR3 region has 16 residues. Germline CDR1 and CDR2: MNHEY and SMNVEV (reference sequence). The CDR3 protein is CASSFSDSLNQETQYF. The DNA for the CDR3 is TGTGCCAGCAGTTTTTCGGACAGCCTAAACCAAGAGACCCAGTACTTC.

The rearrangement links TRBV11-1 to TRBJ2-1, with unresolved D. Between the trimmed V and J ends, which lost 5 bases and 2 bases, there was a span of 13 bases. Germline CDR1 SGHAT, CDR2 FQDESV (reference sequence). The CDR3 has 15 amino acids. In DNA, the CDR3 is TGTGCCAGCAGCCTGGTTGAACGAGCCTACAATGAGCAGTTCTTC. It is translated as CASSLVERAYNEQFF.

This clone was recorded only once. The chain uses TRBV9 and TRBJ1-2; TRBD1 matches 10 bases. CDR1 is SGDLS and CDR2 is YYNGEE in the germline V gene. This CDR3 is built from 14 residues. V trimming: 3 bases; J trimming: 6 bases; junction bases outside the gene matches: 5. CDR3: CASSGSGTGDGYTF. As DNA, the CDR3 is TGTGCCAGCAGCGGCTCTGGGACAGGGGATGGCTACACCTTC.

J is TRBJ1-4 and V is TRBV4-2, with D perhaps matching TRBD1 (6 bases). CDR1 and CDR2 (germline): LGHNA, YNFKEQ. The CDR3 covers 15 residues. V lost 0 bases and J 13 bases, leaving 18 bases between the germline ends. The CDR3 nucleotides read TGTGCCAGCAGCCAAGAAAGTGGACAGTCTCGTCCACTGTTTTTT. Its translation: CASSQESGQSRPLFF.

This clone has only a few counts. The chain has TRBV9 and TRBJ2-2, with 9 bases matching TRBD2. J was trimmed by 5 bases and V by 3 bases; bases with no gene match: 2. This CDR3 is built from 14 residues. Germline assignment: CDR1 SGDLS and CDR2 YYNGEE. This chain's CDR3 is CASSETSGTGELFF. The CDR3 DNA reads TGTGCCAGCAGCGAAACTAGCGGGACCGGGGAGCTGTTTTTT.

The chain uses TRBV19 and TRBJ2-2; 7 nucleotides align to TRBD1. With V trimmed by 4 bases and J by 8 bases, 10 bases remained unmatched. Germline CDR1 reads LNHDA; CDR2 reads SQIVND (reference sequence). There are 15 residues in the CDR3. CDR3 protein: CASSSRQGVTGELFF. CDR3 bases: TGTGCCAGTAGTAGCCGCCAGGGGGTTACGGGGGAGCTGTTTTTT.

The chain employs TRBV27 and TRBJ1-3, with a tentative D call TRBD1 (5 bases). Trimming removed 8 bases at V and 0 bases at J, with 11 bases between. The CDR3 totals 14 residues. Germline lookup yields CDR1 MNHEY and CDR2 SMNVEV (reference sequence). DNA of the CDR3: TGTGCCAGCGGTGACAGAGCCTCTGGAAACACCATATATTTT. The encoded protein is CASGDRASGNTIYF.

J is TRBJ2-7 and V is TRBV11-2, with TRBD2 identical over 12 bases. V lost 1 base to trimming and J lost 3 bases; unmatched junction nucleotides: 10. CDR3 length equals 18 residues. Looked up from germline, CDR1 is SGHAT and CDR2 is FQNNGV. The CDR3 nucleotides read TGTGCCAGCAGCTTAGTCCCTAGCGGGAGGGCATGGAGCTACGAGCAGTACTTC. This gives the protein CASSLVPSGRAWSYEQYF.

This chain links TRBV2 with TRBJ2-5; 9 nucleotides align to TRBD1. The CDR3 contains 14 residues. Unmatched junction bases numbered 4, after V lost 6 bases and J lost 2 bases. Germline lookup yields CDR1 SNHLY and CDR2 FYNNEI. CDR3: CASSGDRAQETQYF. Written as DNA, the CDR3 is TGTGCCAGCAGCGGGGACAGGGCACAAGAGACCCAGTACTTC.

This clone was counted a few times. The chain carries TRBV28 and TRBJ1-5, with a tentative D call TRBD1 (5 bases). The CDR3 runs 13 residues. Trimming left V 1 base short and J 4 bases short, with 5 bases between. Per germline, CDR1 MDHEN and CDR2 SYDVKM. The CDR3 DNA is TGTGCCAGCAGTTTATCAGGGAATCAGCCCCAGCATTTT. It yields the protein CASSLSGNQPQHF.

This sequence joins TRBV5-1 and TRBJ2-1, with 8 bases identical to TRBD2. The CDR3 has 14 amino acids. V was clipped by 3 bases and J by 4 bases; unmatched bases: 3. Germline V lookup: CDR1 SGHRS, CDR2 YFSETQ. The DNA for the CDR3 is TGCGCCAGCAGCTATAGCGGGGAATACAATGAGCAGTTCTTC. Translating it yields CASSYSGEYNEQFF.

The chain carries TRBV28 and TRBJ2-7; 9 bases align to TRBD2. Per the germline V gene, CDR1 is MDHEN and CDR2 is SYDVKM. Losses at the gene ends were 4 bases for V and 6 bases for J; bases not matched to a gene: 19. The CDR3 spans 18 residues. The CDR3 here is CASSSQGSLAGSLSEQYF. DNA of the CDR3: TGTGCCAGCAGTTCACAGGGTTCCCTAGCGGGAAGTCTGAGCGAGCAGTACTTC.

This sequence joins TRBV7-9 and TRBJ2-3; no clear D. The germline V gene encodes CDR1 SEHNR and CDR2 FQNEAQ (reference sequence). This CDR3 has 15 amino acids. Deletions cut 1 base from V and 2 bases from J, with 10 bases between. CDR3 bases: TGTGCCAGCAGCTTAGGGAGATCGTTCACAGATACGCAGTATTTT. As protein: CASSLGRSFTDTQYF.

The V call is TRBV3-1 (or the pseudogene TRBV3-2), the J call TRBJ2-1; tentatively, D is TRBD2 (6 bases). CDR1 and CDR2 (germline): LGHDT, YNNKEL (reference sequence). Trimming took off 4 bases at V and 7 bases at J, with 14 bases between the two ends. The CDR3 totals 14 residues. For the CDR3, the DNA is TGTGCCAGCAGCCGGGAAGGAGGGAGGAATGAGCAGTTCTTC. It is translated as CASSREGGRNEQFF.

The rearrangement links TRBV19 to TRBJ2-7, with a possible D match to TRBD2 (6 bases). This CDR3 spans 12 amino acids. V lost 6 bases and J 5 bases, leaving 11 bases between the germline ends. In germline, CDR1 is LNHDA, CDR2 SQIVND (reference sequence). Written as DNA, the CDR3 is TGTGCCAGTAGCACTACGGGAGACGAGCAGTACTTC. Translated, it gives CASSTTGDEQYF.

The CDR3: CASSSLIGGEGGYTF. The CDR3 DNA is TGTGCCAGCAGCTCCCTTATAGGGGGCGAAGGTGGCTACACCTTC. The V gene is TRBV5-5, the J gene TRBJ1-2; 7 nucleotides line up with TRBD1. The ends lost 3 bases at V and 7 bases at J; junction bases unmatched: 12. The CDR3 is 15 amino acids. Germline lookup yields CDR1 SGHKS and CDR2 YYEKEE (reference sequence).

The chain links TRBV7-3 to TRBJ2-2, with TRBD2 matching 9 bases. The CDR3 contains 15 residues. Per germline, CDR1 SGHTA and CDR2 FQGTGA. Trimming at V came to 0 bases and at J to 6 bases, leaving 2 bases not matched to a gene. The CDR3 DNA sequence: TGTGCCAGCAGCTTAACTAGCGGGAGTGCCGGGGAGCTGTTTTTT. This sequence encodes CASSLTSGSAGELFF. The whole variable domain, remainder taken from reference TRBV7-3 and TRBJ2-2, is GAGVSQTPSNKVTEKGKYVELRCDPISGHTALYWYRQSLGQGPEFLIYFQGTGAADDSGLPNDRFFAVRPEGSVSTLKIQRTERGDSAVYLCASSLTSGSAGELFFGEGSRLTVL.

The genes are TRBV9 and TRBJ1-1, with 10 bases fitting TRBD1. The length of the CDR3 is 15 residues. CDR1 is SGDLS, CDR2 YYNGEE, per germline. J lost 3 bases, V lost 4 bases, and 6 bases had no gene match. CDR3 bases: TGTGCCAGCAGCCTCACGGGGACAGGGGACACTGAAGCTTTCTTT. As protein: CASSLTGTGDTEAFF.

The V and J genes are TRBV15 and TRBJ2-1; D not resolved. The CDR3 is 13 amino acids. Germline V gene sequence: CDR1 LNHNV, CDR2 YYDKDF (reference sequence). Between the trimmed V and J ends, which lost 0 bases and 10 bases, there was a span of 10 bases. CDR3 sequence (DNA): TGTGCCACCAGCAGAGATCCGGTTGAGGAGCAGTTCTTC. Protein: CATSRDPVEEQFF.

About this clone itself: Compared with germline, one end of the junction differs, possibly owing to a read error. The V and J genes are TRBV7-2 and TRBJ2-1; D might be TRBD2 (5 bases). CDR1 and CDR2 from the germline V gene are SGHTA and FQGNSA. The CDR3 runs to 15 residues. CDR3 sequence (DNA): TGTGCCAGCAGCTTAGAAGGGAGCTCCCACAATGAGCAGTTCTTC. As protein: CASSLEGSSHNEQFF.

This clone was found a few times. The chain carries TRBV6-5 and TRBJ2-1; possible D gene TRBD2, 5 bases. V was cut by 4 bases and J by 13 bases, with 11 bases left in between. Germline-derived CDR1 and CDR2 are MNHEY and SVGAGI. The CDR3 covers 11 residues. CDR3 sequence (DNA): TGTGCCAGCAGTTCCGACTACCTCCAGTTCTTC. Protein product: CASSSDYLQFF.

V is TRBV27 and J is TRBJ2-2, with D tentatively TRBD1 (5 bases). The germline CDR1 and CDR2 sequences are MNHEY and SMNVEV (reference sequence). The CDR3 is 15 amino acids. Trimming cost V 6 bases and J 5 bases, with 16 bases left between them. The CDR3 coding sequence is TGTGCCAGCAGGCCGGGCAGGGTGATGACCGGGGAGCTGTTTTTT. The encoded protein is CASRPGRVMTGELFF.

The DNA of the CDR3 is TGTGCCAGATCGGGACAGCTGAGCTATGGCTACACCTTC. This gives the protein CARSGQLSYGYTF. This chain uses TRBV2 with TRBJ1-2; TRBD1 aligns across 7 bases. This CDR3 is 13 amino acids long. Germline V gene data show CDR1 as SNHLY and CDR2 as FYNNEI. V gave up 9 bases and J gave up 4 bases; unmatched junction bases: 8.

The rearrangement links TRBV4-2 to TRBJ1-1, with TRBD1 as a possible D gene (5 bases). Trimming removed 5 bases from V and 4 bases from J, with 17 bases in between. Germline-derived CDR1 and CDR2 are LGHNA and YNFKEQ. The CDR3 has 15 residues. The CDR3 loop is CASSWGEGMSTEAFF. The CDR3 DNA reads as TGTGCCAGCAGCTGGGGGGAGGGGATGAGCACTGAAGCTTTCTTT.

The chain couples TRBV2 to TRBJ2-1, with 10 bases identical to TRBD2. The V and J ends lost 7 bases and 10 bases, in that order; junction bases with no gene match: 10. This CDR3 contains 14 residues. Germline assignment: CDR1 SNHLY and CDR2 FYNNEI. DNA for the CDR3: TGTGCCAGCAAGCGGCTAGCGGGAGTTGGCGAGCAGTTCTTC. It yields the protein CASKRLAGVGEQFF.

This clone was observed a single time. The V and J genes are TRBV9 and TRBJ1-2; 12 nucleotides line up with TRBD1. CDR3 length: 15 amino acids. V lost 2 bases to trimming and J lost 4 bases; unmatched junction nucleotides: 3. Germline CDR1 SGDLS, CDR2 YYNGEE. For the CDR3, the DNA is TGTGCCAGCAGCGTGGGACAGGGGGCTCCCTATGGCTACACCTTC. Translated, it gives CASSVGQGAPYGYTF.